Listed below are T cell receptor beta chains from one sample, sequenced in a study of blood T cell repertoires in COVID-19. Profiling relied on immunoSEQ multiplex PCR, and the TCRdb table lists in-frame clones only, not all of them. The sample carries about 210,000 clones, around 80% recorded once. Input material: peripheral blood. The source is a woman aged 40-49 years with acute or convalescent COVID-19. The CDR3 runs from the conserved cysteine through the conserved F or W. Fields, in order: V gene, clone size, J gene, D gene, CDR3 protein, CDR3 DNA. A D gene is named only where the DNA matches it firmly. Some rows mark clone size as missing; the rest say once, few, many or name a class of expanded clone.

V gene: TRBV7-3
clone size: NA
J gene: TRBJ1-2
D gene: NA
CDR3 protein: CASSRGASSNYGYTF
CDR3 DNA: TGTGCCAGCTCTCGGGGGGCCTCATCTAACTATGGCTACACCTTC

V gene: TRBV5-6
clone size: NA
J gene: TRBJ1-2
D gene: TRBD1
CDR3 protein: CASSPGQANYGYTF
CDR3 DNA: TGTGCCAGCAGCCCCGGACAGGCCAACTATGGCTACACCTTC

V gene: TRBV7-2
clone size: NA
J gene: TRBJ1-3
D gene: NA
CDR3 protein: CASSLGSGSGNTIYF
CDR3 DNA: TGTGCCAGCAGCTTAGGGTCCGGCTCTGGAAACACCATATATTTT

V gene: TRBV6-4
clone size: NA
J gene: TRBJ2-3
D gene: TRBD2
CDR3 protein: CASSATGTSGTDTQYF
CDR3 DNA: TGTGCCAGCAGTGCCACCGGGACTAGCGGGACAGATACGCAGTATTTT

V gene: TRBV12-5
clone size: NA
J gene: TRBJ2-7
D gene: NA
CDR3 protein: CASALSARAHEQYF
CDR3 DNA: TGTGCTAGTGCCTTGAGCGCCAGGGCTCACGAGCAGTACTTC

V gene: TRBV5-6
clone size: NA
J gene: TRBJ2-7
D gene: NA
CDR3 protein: CASNFLLSYEQYF
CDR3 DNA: TGTGCCAGCAACTTCCTGCTTAGCTACGAGCAGTACTTC

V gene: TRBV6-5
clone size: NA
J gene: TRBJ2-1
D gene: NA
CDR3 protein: CASSRTANEQFF
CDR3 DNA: TGTGCCAGCAGTCGGACAGCCAATGAGCAGTTCTTC

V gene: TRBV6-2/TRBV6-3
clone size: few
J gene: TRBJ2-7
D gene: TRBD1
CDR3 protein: CASSSWTGNTYEQYF
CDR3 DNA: TGTGCCAGCAGCTCCTGGACAGGGAACACCTACGAGCAGTACTTC

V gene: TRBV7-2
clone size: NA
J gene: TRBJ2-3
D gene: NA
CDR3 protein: CASSLAGGTDTQYF
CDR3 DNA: TGTGCCAGCAGCTTAGCAGGGGGCACAGATACGCAGTATTTT

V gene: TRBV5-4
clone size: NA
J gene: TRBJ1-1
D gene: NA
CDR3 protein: CASSPPEGFGTEAFF
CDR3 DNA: TGTGCCAGCAGCCCCCCGGAGGGGTTCGGCACTGAAGCTTTCTTT

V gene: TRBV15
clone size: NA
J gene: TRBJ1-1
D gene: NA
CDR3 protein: CATSRVAGWNTEAFF
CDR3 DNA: TGTGCCACCAGCAGAGTAGCAGGGTGGAACACTGAAGCTTTCTTT